This T cell receptor beta chain was recovered during a study of blood T cells in healthy people across ages. CDR1 and CDR2 (germline): MNHEY, SVGAGI. The V segment lost 7 bases and the J segment 0 bases; nucleotides outside the gene matches: 7. The CDR3 sequence is 15 residues long. A few counts support this clonotype. Primed by a sample-barcoded 5' primer and a J-beta primer mix, a second PCR proceeded for 7 to 11 cycles. Via MiXCR, TCRdb re-called the 5' RACE reads, giving one row per CDR3 protein. Among roughly 1,100,000 distinct CDR3 sequences listed, about 25% were seen once. The sample was also linked to a second study, of T cells of mothers and their children. This second report adds: For cDNA synthesis, the complete extracted RNA was used (about 1.4 ug per 15 ul). Mothers and children who were related shared slightly more overlap than unrelated pairs, but not significantly more.

This TCR was recovered from a girl aged 2-15 years in good health. What was sequenced was blood. The chain carries TRBV6-5 and TRBJ1-2, with TRBD1 matching over 8 bases. The CDR3 nucleotides are TGTGCCAGCAATGCAGGGGGCGACGCTAACTATGGCTACACCTTC. Its translation: CASNAGGDANYGYTF.